The 17 T cell receptor beta chains below all came from one sample that was sequenced in a study of blood T cell repertoires in COVID-19. Measured with immunoSEQ multiplex PCR; TCRdb has only the in-frame clones, and not every one. The table has approximately 170,000 clones, about 81% seen once; the top ten hold about 19%. Specimen: peripheral blood. These receptors were taken from a woman of 80 years or more with acute or convalescent COVID-19.

V usage is TRBV9 and J usage is TRBJ1-2, with 11 bases identical to TRBD1. Germline CDR1 SGDLS, CDR2 YYNGEE. The CDR3 has 15 amino acids. V lost 4 bases, J lost 7 bases, and 9 bases stayed unmatched. The CDR3 DNA follows: TGTGCCAGCAGCATGACCGGACAGGGGGCGAGTGGCTACACCTTC. Encoded protein: CASSMTGQGASGYTF.

The rearrangement joins TRBV5-5 to TRBJ1-6; D call uncertain. The germline gives CDR1 SGHKS, CDR2 YYEKEE (reference sequence). Trimming cost V 2 bases and J 8 bases, with 11 bases left between them. The CDR3 contains 14 residues. The CDR3 sequence is CASSFWQEDSPLHF. The DNA of the CDR3 is TGTGCCAGCAGCTTTTGGCAGGAGGATTCACCCCTCCACTTT. The full variable domain, with the rest looked up from reference TRBV5-5 and TRBJ1-6, is DAGVTQSPTHLIKTRGQQVTLRCSPISGHKSVSWYQQVLGQGPQFIFQYYEKEERGRGNFPDRFSARQFPNYSSELNVNALLLGDSALYLCASSFWQEDSPLHFGNGTRLTVT.

The chain uses TRBV27 and TRBJ1-6, with TRBD1 matching 8 bases. The CDR3 runs to 15 residues. Per the germline V gene, CDR1 is MNHEY and CDR2 is SMNVEV (reference sequence). The trim removed 2 bases at V and 7 bases at J, leaving 4 bases unmatched. The CDR3 spells CASSLTWTGNSPLHF. The CDR3 DNA sequence: TGTGCCAGCAGTTTAACCTGGACAGGGAATTCACCCCTCCACTTT.

This chain uses TRBV3-1 (or the pseudogene TRBV3-2) with TRBJ2-1, with D possibly TRBD2 on 6 matching bases. V dropped 3 bases and J dropped 8 bases, with 17 bases sitting between them. This CDR3 contains 15 residues. In germline, CDR1 is LGHDT, CDR2 YNNKEL (reference sequence). CDR3 bases: TGTGCCAGCAGCCATAAGGGGACTCGCGGTGATGAGCAGTTCTTC. Its protein is CASSHKGTRGDEQFF.

In this sample, this clone turned up once. CDR3 sequence (DNA): TGTGCCATCAGTACCGCGCCTGGCGGGGGCAAAAACATTCAGTACTTC. Translated, it gives CAISTAPGGGKNIQYF. V and J are TRBV10-3 and TRBJ2-4; 7 bases are a match to TRBD2. Germline V lookup: CDR1 ENHRY, CDR2 SYGVKD. The V and J ends lost 5 bases and 3 bases, in that order; junction bases with no gene match: 10. CDR3 length: 16 residues.

The chain joins TRBV6-2 or TRBV6-3 to TRBJ1-2, with D uncertain. V lost 4 bases and J lost 2, with 5 bases in between. The CDR3 spans 12 residues. CDR1 is MNHEY and CDR2 is SVGEGT in the germline V gene. DNA of the CDR3: TGTGCCAGCAGTTCTCAGAACTATGGCTACACCTTC. Its protein product is CASSSQNYGYTF.

The J gene is TRBJ2-2, the V gene TRBV5-1; 9 bases fit TRBD2. The CDR3 runs to 15 residues. The germline CDR1 and CDR2 sequences are SGHRS and YFSETQ. J gave up 7 bases and V 0 bases, and 4 bases lay outside the gene matches. The chain's CDR3 is CASSLALAGVGELFF. The CDR3 region has the DNA TGCGCCAGCAGCTTGGCACTAGCGGGTGTCGGGGAGCTGTTTTTT.

This chain connects TRBV29-1 to TRBJ1-1, with 10 bases aligning to TRBD1. V trimming: 6 bases; J trimming: 6 bases; junction bases outside the gene matches: 13. This CDR3 comprises 15 residues. The germline gives CDR1 SQVTM, CDR2 ANQGSEA. The CDR3 sequence is CSVRMLPGTGAEAFF. DNA for the CDR3: TGCAGCGTCAGAATGCTCCCCGGGACAGGGGCTGAAGCTTTCTTT.

The V call is TRBV6-5, the J call TRBJ2-7; weak D call: TRBD2 (6 bases). Germline V gives CDR1 MNHEY, CDR2 SVGAGI. The CDR3 spans 14 residues. V lost 5 bases and J lost 3, with 14 bases in between. CDR3 DNA: TGTGCCAGCAGTCCCGGGACTCGTGACTACGAGCAGTACTTC. Translating it yields CASSPGTRDYEQYF.

The chain joins TRBV4-2 to TRBJ1-3, with 12 bases matching TRBD1. V gave up 0 bases and J gave up 13 bases; unmatched junction bases: 10. The CDR3 totals 16 residues. Germline V gene sequence: CDR1 LGHNA, CDR2 YNFKEQ. As DNA, the CDR3 is TGTGCCAGCAGCCAAGAACCGGGACAGGGGGCTGGTGGAATATATTTT. This sequence encodes CASSQEPGQGAGGIYF.

The rearrangement uses TRBV19 and TRBJ1-2, with 8 nucleotides matching TRBD1. J gave up 4 bases and V 5 bases, and 12 bases lay outside the gene matches. CDR1 LNHDA and CDR2 SQIVND come from the germline V gene (reference sequence). This CDR3 has 16 residues. CDR3 sequence: CASSSQSGTGGYGYTF. The CDR3 DNA follows: TGTGCCAGTAGTTCCCAATCCGGGACAGGAGGCTATGGCTACACCTTC.

J is TRBJ1-3 and V is TRBV25-1, with 7 bases fitting TRBD1. This CDR3 region has 17 residues. CDR1 is MGHDK and CDR2 is SYGVNS in the germline V gene. V dropped 4 bases and J dropped 0; count of bases not matched to a gene: 9. DNA for the CDR3: TGTGCCAGCAGTGGTCTTGACGGACAGGTCTCTGGAAACACCATATATTTT. This encodes CASSGLDGQVSGNTIYF.

Only a few counts were recorded for this clone. V is TRBV21-1 and J is TRBJ1-2. TRBV21-1 is termed a pseudogene. CDR3 length: 17 residues. The DNA of the CDR3 is TGTGCCAGCAGCAAAGTCGCGAGGAGGGCTATAGTTGGTGGCTACACCTTC. Its protein product is CASSKVARRAIVGGYTF.

This clone has just a few counts. V gene TRBV20-1 combines with J gene TRBJ2-3; D ambiguous. V shed 5 bases and J shed 5 bases, with 5 bases lying between them. Per the germline V gene, CDR1 is DFQATT and CDR2 is SNEGSKA (reference sequence). The CDR3 is made up of 10 amino acids. CDR3 nucleotides: TGCAGTGCTGCGAGAGATACGCAGTATTTT. The encoded protein is CSAARDTQYF.

V and J are TRBV5-4 and TRBJ2-5; tentatively, D is TRBD1 (6 bases). Germline V gene sequence: CDR1 SGHNT, CDR2 YYREEE (reference sequence). Trimming removed 6 bases from V and 3 bases from J, with 12 bases in between. This CDR3 spans 13 amino acids. This CDR3 is CASNLDREETQYF. The CDR3 nucleotides read TGTGCCAGCAACCTGGACAGAGAAGAGACCCAGTACTTC. The whole variable domain, remainder taken from reference TRBV5-4 and TRBJ2-5, is ETGVTQSPTHLIKTRGQQVTLRCSSQSGHNTVSWYQQALGQGPQFIFQYYREEENGRGNFPPRFSGLQFPNYSSELNVNALELDDSALYLCASNLDREETQYFGPGTRLLVL.

The genes are TRBV15 and TRBJ2-7; D is unresolved. V was trimmed by 0 bases and J by 3 bases, leaving 12 bases between them. This CDR3 contains 15 residues. Looked up from germline, CDR1 is LNHNV and CDR2 is YYDKDF (reference sequence). For the CDR3, the DNA is TGTGCCACCAGCAGAGATGGCATCGCAAGCTACGAGCAGTACTTC. Its translation is CATSRDGIASYEQYF.

The genes are TRBV28 and TRBJ2-7; 9 bases fit TRBD2. The CDR3 has 15 residues. CDR1 and CDR2 (germline): MDHEN, SYDVKM. The junction had 9 bases not matched to a gene; V was cut back by 7 bases and J by 2 bases. DNA of the CDR3: TGTGCCAGCACCGTCGTTATAGCGGGGGCCTACGAGCAGTACTTC. It yields the protein CASTVVIAGAYEQYF.